These T cell receptor beta chains were read from a single sample in a study of CD8 T cells in ankylosing spondylitis. TCRdb recomputed calls from the 5' RACE reads with MiXCR, one row per CDR3 protein. This repertoire shows 150,000 to 200,000 distinct CDR3 sequences, 30% to 40% found once; its top ten account for over 5.5%. The sample taken for sequencing was synovial fluid, either unsorted or a sorted T cell fraction (not recorded which). These receptor sequences come from a male donor with ankylosing spondylitis. The CDR3 runs from the conserved cysteine through the conserved F or W. The D gene is left open where the match is weak. Not all rows give a size; the values are once, few, many and, for expanded clones, a class.

cdr3_nt cdr3_aa clone_size j_call v_call d_call
TGTGCCAGCAGTGAGCAGTTGACTTGGCCATACGAGCAGTACTTC CASSEQLTWPYEQYF NA TRBJ2-7 TRBV6-1 NA
TGTGCCAGCACCCAACAGGGGGCCACAACCTATGGCTACACCTTC CASTQQGATTYGYTF few TRBJ1-2 TRBV28 TRBD1
TGTGCCAGCAGTGTCCAGAACGAGCAGTACTTC CASSVQNEQYF NA TRBJ2-7 TRBV2 NA
TGTGCCAGCAGTTACGGGACCACGAAGACCGGGGAGCTGTTTTTT CASSYGTTKTGELFF few TRBJ2-2 TRBV12-3/TRBV12-4 NA
TGTGCCACCAGCAGAGATAATCAGATTAATGAAAAACTGTTTTTT CATSRDNQINEKLFF few TRBJ1-4 TRBV15 NA
TGCAGTGCTAGAGATCTGAGGGGTGCCTACGAGCAGTACTTC CSARDLRGAYEQYF few TRBJ2-7 TRBV20-1 NA
TGCGCCAGCAGCTTGGACGGAGCCCTGCACAATGAGCAGTTCTTC CASSLDGALHNEQFF medium-sized TRBJ2-1 TRBV5-1 NA
TGTGCCAGCAGTTACTCGCTAGCGAGCACAGATACGCAGTATTTT CASSYSLASTDTQYF few TRBJ2-3 TRBV6-2/TRBV6-3 NA
TGTGCCAGCAGTTCTAGCGGGATAGTGGATACGCAGTATTTT CASSSSGIVDTQYF NA TRBJ2-3 TRBV28 TRBD2
TGTGCCAGCAGTCGACCTTGGGACAGGGGCGGTGGCTACACCTTC CASSRPWDRGGGYTF many TRBJ1-2 TRBV6-1 TRBD1
TGTGCCAGCAGCCCTGGGGGGGGTCAGTACGAGCAGTACTTC CASSPGGGQYEQYF few TRBJ2-7 TRBV25-1 TRBD2
TGTGCCAGCAGCTCGACCCCTATCACTGAAGCTTTCTTT CASSSTPITEAFF NA TRBJ1-1 TRBV7-9 NA
TGTGCCAGCAGTCGACAGGCCTATGGCTACACCTTC CASSRQAYGYTF NA TRBJ1-2 TRBV28 NA
TGTGCCAGCAGCTTAGGTCAGGGGGCTCCTAGCAATCAGCCCCAGCATTTT CASSLGQGAPSNQPQHF NA TRBJ1-5 TRBV7-2 TRBD1
TGTGCCAGCAGCTCTACTGGGGCTGCTGAAGCTTTCTTT CASSSTGAAEAFF NA TRBJ1-1 TRBV7-2 NA
TGTGCCAGCACCCACACGGTGGGACTAGCTTCGACCCAGTACTTC CASTHTVGLASTQYF NA TRBJ2-5 TRBV12-3/TRBV12-4 TRBD2
TGTGCCAGCTGGTCGGGAGGGTCATACAATGAGCAGTTCTTC CASWSGGSYNEQFF few TRBJ2-1 TRBV6-1 TRBD2
TGTGCCAGCTCACACGGAACTAGCGGGGGGGCTGGAGAGACCCAGTACTTC CASSHGTSGGAGETQYF NA TRBJ2-5 TRBV18 TRBD2
TGTGCCACCGCGGGGGCAGGGAGGGGGACAGATACGCAGTATTTT CATAGAGRGTDTQYF NA TRBJ2-3 TRBV11-3 NA
TGTGCCACCAAGGGGGAGACTAGCGGGAGAGGTGAGCAGTTCTTC CATKGETSGRGEQFF NA TRBJ2-1 TRBV24-1 TRBD2
TGTGCCAGCAGCACGGACGGTAGCAATCAGCCCCAGCATTTT CASSTDGSNQPQHF many TRBJ1-5 TRBV6-2/TRBV6-3 NA
TGTGCCACCAGCAGGGGACAGTCCTATGGCTACACCTTC CATSRGQSYGYTF NA TRBJ1-2 TRBV15 TRBD1
TGTGCCAGCAGTTTAGCAGGGGACGAGCAGTACTTC CASSLAGDEQYF NA TRBJ2-7 TRBV12-3/TRBV12-4 NA
TGTGCCAGCAGCCTGAGCGGGAGCGGAGGAGAGACCCAGTACTTC CASSLSGSGGETQYF NA TRBJ2-5 TRBV9 TRBD2
TGCAGTGCAAATGGACTAGCGAATTTAGAGACCCAGTACTTC CSANGLANLETQYF NA TRBJ2-5 TRBV20-1 TRBD2
TGTGCCAGCAGTTTCGGGGGCTCAAATTCACCCCTCCACTTT CASSFGGSNSPLHF NA TRBJ1-6 TRBV27 NA
TGCAGTACTAATTCTCCGGGGACAGGGCCTACCTACAATGAGCAGTTCTTC CSTNSPGTGPTYNEQFF NA TRBJ2-1 TRBV20-1 TRBD1
TGCGCCAGCAGCCAAGAGCCAGGTTGGGAGCAGTACTTC CASSQEPGWEQYF few TRBJ2-7 TRBV4-1 NA
TGCGCCAGCAGCCAGATACCGGGACAGGACCGACAAGAGACCCAGTACTTC CASSQIPGQDRQETQYF NA TRBJ2-5 TRBV5-1 TRBD1
TGTGCCACCAGTGACCTCGGGACTAGCGGGAGCCGGGAGCTGTTTTTT CATSDLGTSGSRELFF NA TRBJ2-2 TRBV24-1 TRBD2
TGTGCCAGCAGCCTCACCCCGACAGGGTCGACGAACATTCAGTACTTC CASSLTPTGSTNIQYF NA TRBJ2-4 TRBV7-3 TRBD1
TGCAGTGCTAGAGACATACGGGGGGGGCCCTACGAGCAGTACTTC CSARDIRGGPYEQYF NA TRBJ2-7 TRBV20-1 TRBD2
TGTGCCAGCAGCTCCGACAGGGGGGGGTTCGATGAAGCTTTCTTT CASSSDRGGFDEAFF NA TRBJ1-1 TRBV5-4 TRBD1
TGTGCTATGGGCAGGGGGGAAGAGACCCAGTACTTC CAMGRGEETQYF NA TRBJ2-5 TRBV7-9 NA
TGTGCCAGCAGTGAAAGTTGGGACTACAATGAGCAGTTCTTC CASSESWDYNEQFF once TRBJ2-1 TRBV6-1 NA
TGCAGTGCCGATAAGACGGGGTCCGAAGCTTTCTTT CSADKTGSEAFF NA TRBJ1-1 TRBV20-1 NA
TGTGCCAGCAGGGGGGACAGGGCGAACACTGAAGCTTTCTTT CASRGDRANTEAFF NA TRBJ1-1 TRBV6-1 TRBD1
TGTGCCAGCAGCTTGAGGGTGGACAGAAACTATGGCTACACCTTC CASSLRVDRNYGYTF few TRBJ1-2 TRBV7-9 NA
TGTGCCAGCAGTTATCGGCTTGGACGCTCATGGTCCGGGGGGGACGAGCAGTACTTC CASSYRLGRSWSGGDEQYF NA TRBJ2-7 TRBV6-2/TRBV6-3 TRBD2
TGTGCCAGCAGCTCCCTCGGGACTAGCGGCTCCTACGAGCAGTACTTC CASSSLGTSGSYEQYF few TRBJ2-7 TRBV11-2 TRBD2
TGTGCCAGCAGTTACTCCTTAGCGGGAGAGGCGCCCGGGGAGCTGTTTTTT CASSYSLAGEAPGELFF few TRBJ2-2 TRBV6-5 TRBD2
TGTGCCAGCAGTCGTGACAGCGCCTACGAGCAGTACTTC CASSRDSAYEQYF NA TRBJ2-7 TRBV2 NA
TGTGCCAGCAGGACAGGAACTTCCACCGGGGAGCTGTTTTTT CASRTGTSTGELFF NA TRBJ2-2 TRBV5-4 NA
TGTGCCAGCCCAGGGGAAGAGATGGATAATTCACCCCTCCACTTT CASPGEEMDNSPLHF many TRBJ1-6 TRBV12-3/TRBV12-4 NA
TGTGCCACCACAGGCAGACACTACAATGAGCAGTTCTTC CATTGRHYNEQFF few TRBJ2-1 TRBV15 NA
TGCGCCAGCAGCCCGGGGAGTCTAGCGGCTTCCGGGGAGCTGTTTTTT CASSPGSLAASGELFF NA TRBJ2-2 TRBV5-1 TRBD2
TGTGCCAGCACCTTGGGCTCGAGTTACACTGAAGCTTTCTTT CASTLGSSYTEAFF NA TRBJ1-1 TRBV12-3/TRBV12-4 NA
TGTGCCAGCAGAAAGACAGGGGGGGAGTACGAGCAGTACTTC CASRKTGGEYEQYF many TRBJ2-7 TRBV28 TRBD1
TGCGCCAGCAGCTTGGAGGGTTCTGGGGCCAACGTCCTGACTTTC CASSLEGSGANVLTF few TRBJ2-6 TRBV5-1 NA
TGTGCCAGCAGCGTAGACGGCGGGCCACCAATTAAAGAGACCCAGTACTTC CASSVDGGPPIKETQYF many TRBJ2-5 TRBV9 NA
TGCGCCAGCAGCGAATCTGTGGACACCGGGGAGCTGTTTTTT CASSESVDTGELFF many TRBJ2-2 TRBV5-1 NA
TGTGCCAGCGCGGGGGATAGGGACGACGGGGAGCTGTTTTTT CASAGDRDDGELFF NA TRBJ2-2 TRBV7-9 TRBD2
TGTGCCAGCAGCCAGACGGCCAGGGTTGACACCGGGGAGCTGTTTTTT CASSQTARVDTGELFF many TRBJ2-2 TRBV11-2 NA
TGTGCCAGCTCGGGGACGGGAAACACCATATATTTT CASSGTGNTIYF few TRBJ1-3 TRBV6-1 NA
TGCAGTGCTATCATAGGCGGGACAGCCTCCTACGAGCAGTACTTC CSAIIGGTASYEQYF NA TRBJ2-7 TRBV20-1 NA
TGCGCCAGCAGCCCACGGACGAGCTCCTATAATTCACCCCTCCACTTT CASSPRTSSYNSPLHF NA TRBJ1-6 TRBV5-1 NA
TGTGCCAGCAGCCAGGGTCAGGGGGACAACACCGGGGAGCTGTTTTTT CASSQGQGDNTGELFF NA TRBJ2-2 TRBV4-2 TRBD1